This T cell receptor beta chain stems from a study of identical twins. General observations from the study: Conclusions were drawn cross-sectionally by statistical analysis, without following the same donors.

Carrying unique molecular identifiers, the cDNA also gained a universal primer site through template switching. TCRdb re-called the 5' RACE reads with MiXCR, one entry per CDR3 protein. The repertoire has 350,000 to 500,000 distinct CDR3 sequences, roughly 18% of them found once; the top ten carry around 12%. Germline V lookup: CDR1 SGHTA, CDR2 FQGTGA. The CDR3 consists of 15 residues. V shed 2 bases, J shed 3 bases, and the junction held 5 bases outside the gene matches. Everyone who gave samples was a healthy Caucasian. This clonotype was seen only a few times. Its antigen is still unknown. Sequencing used naive T cells sorted from blood. The V and J genes are TRBV7-3 and TRBJ2-7; the match to TRBD2 covers 9 bases. This sequence was found in a man aged 50 to 59 in good health. The CDR3 DNA reads as TGTGCCAGCAGCTTAGCGGGAGGGCCAATCTACGAGCAGTACTTC. It encodes CASSLAGGPIYEQYF.